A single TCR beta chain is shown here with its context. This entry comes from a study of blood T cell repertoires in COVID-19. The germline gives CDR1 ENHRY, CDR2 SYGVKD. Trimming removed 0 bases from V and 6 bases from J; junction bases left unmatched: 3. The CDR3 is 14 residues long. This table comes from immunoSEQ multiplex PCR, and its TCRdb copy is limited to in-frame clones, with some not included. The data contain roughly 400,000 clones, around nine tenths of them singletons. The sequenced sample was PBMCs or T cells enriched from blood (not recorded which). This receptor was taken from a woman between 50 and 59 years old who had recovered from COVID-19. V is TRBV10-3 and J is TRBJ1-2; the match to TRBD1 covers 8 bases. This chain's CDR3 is CAISESRGRNGYTF. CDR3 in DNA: TGTGCCATCAGTGAGTCCAGGGGGCGGAATGGCTACACCTTC.